This T cell receptor beta chain was identified during a study of blood T cell repertoires in COVID-19. About the research overall: The origin of the acute and convalescent COVID-19 samples was the United States, Italy and Spain. T cells, B-cell-depleted T cells, or PBMCs provided the cDNA or gDNA that served as material.

In the source study's methods: From reference gene primer amplification, estimates of nucleated cell counts were derived. Clones were sequenced by immunoSEQ multiplex PCR, and TCRdb holds only the in-frame ones, with some missing. V and J calls and clone size are as listed in that table; D and trimming were resolved from the DNA. The data contain more than 95,000 clones, 90% of them seen just once; the ten biggest clones take up 1.8%. This clone was observed once. This CDR3 has 17 amino acids. CDR1 is SGHNT and CDR2 is YENEEA in the germline V gene. With V trimmed by 5 bases and J by 0 bases, 12 bases remained unmatched.

The TCR was taken from a human donor with active COVID-19. The donor label of this sample is uncertain. What was sequenced was peripheral blood. The rearrangement links TRBV11-3 to TRBJ1-2; 7 positions agree with TRBD1. Here the CDR3 DNA reads TGTGCCAGCAGCCCCAGGGACAGACTATTGCCTAACTATGGCTACACCTTC. It specifies CASSPRDRLLPNYGYTF.